This T cell receptor (beta chain) was recorded in a study of cytomegalovirus exposure and HLA in healthy donors. Study information: About 85 million unique TCR sequences came from HLA-typed donors in an early release. Points from the study as a whole: Researchers had no immune exposure information except CMV serostatus available. Roughly uniform depth of sequencing across donors was assumed in presence/absence analyses.

PCR primers comprised 60 Vbeta and 13 Jbeta primers. Clones were read by immunoSEQ multiplex PCR, and TCRdb kept only the in-frame ones, dropping some. Of about 140,000 clones in the sample, roughly 79% were seen once. The CDR3 is 15 amino acids. With 1 base removed from V and 2 bases from J, the gap between germline ends came to 15 bases. CDR1 is GTSNPN, CDR2 SVGIG, per germline (reference sequence). Of note for this clone: Its target is unknown.

The sequencing sample was made of PBMCs. The chain employs TRBV30 and TRBJ2-7, with D unresolved. The receptor was derived from a woman in her 30s in good health and CMV-seronegative. Written as DNA, the CDR3 is TGTGCCTGGAGTGCTCTCACCTCACTAACCTACGAGCAGTACTTC. Translating gives CAWSALTSLTYEQYF.